Below, 22 T cell receptor beta chains from the same sample are listed, as sequenced in a study of cytomegalovirus exposure and HLA in healthy donors (dated by TCRdb to 2015 to 2018). Libraries were made using the immunoSEQ multiplex PCR assay. For the multiplex PCR, a mixture combining 60 forward primers for TCR Vbeta segments and 13 reverse primers for TCR Jbeta segments was used. TCRdb provides this immuneACCESS table in a form limited to in-frame rearrangements. Some clones are lacking; in checked studies, under half of them reflect an unresolved V gene, and why the rest are absent is not known. This sample has 200,000 or so clones in its table, and just over 75% of those were observed once. The ten largest clones add up to roughly 0.62% of the sample. The source material was PBMCs. These receptors were collected from a young man in good health and CMV-seronegative.

The sample holds a few counts of this clone. The chain carries TRBV4-1 and TRBJ1-1; 9 bases fit TRBD1. Trimming cost V 6 bases and J 4 bases; bases outside gene matches: 9. CDR1 is MGHRA, CDR2 YSYEKL, per germline. The CDR3 spans 15 residues. CDR3 sequence: CASRQPGQGITEAFF. The DNA of the CDR3 is TGCGCCAGCAGACAACCGGGACAGGGTATCACTGAAGCTTTCTTT.

The CDR3 sequence is CASSEITGVVVEQYF. CDR3 in DNA: TGTGCCAGCAGCGAGATCACAGGGGTGGTAGTCGAGCAGTACTTC. The chain couples TRBV6-6 to TRBJ2-5, with 7 bases identical to TRBD1. The J call may be in error: the DNA end matches TRBJ2-7 better. There are 15 residues in the CDR3. Germline V lookup: CDR1 MNHNY, CDR2 SVGAGI (reference sequence).

This rearrangement joins TRBV27 to TRBJ2-1; D is uncertain. V lost 5 bases, J lost 11 bases, and 16 bases lay in between. The CDR3 totals 13 residues. Germline V gives CDR1 MNHEY, CDR2 SMNVEV (reference sequence). The CDR3 reads CASSHNSDMKQFF. The CDR3 nucleotides are TGTGCCAGCAGTCATAACTCCGATATGAAGCAGTTCTTC.

A remark on this clone: At one boundary the junction diverges from the germline segment, which might be a read error. V and J are TRBV7-8 and TRBJ1-2; 10 bases map to TRBD1. The V gene's germline CDR1 is SGHVS and CDR2 FQNEAQ. CDR3 length: 12 residues. The CDR3 region is CASSLEGQGWDF. In DNA, the CDR3 is TGTGCCAGCAGCTTAGAGGGACAGGGGTGGGACTTC.

The chain recombines TRBV19 with TRBJ1-5, with 10 bases that match TRBD1. J gave up 6 bases and V 4 bases, and 3 bases lay outside the gene matches. Germline lookup yields CDR1 LNHDA and CDR2 SQIVND (reference sequence). This CDR3 comprises 14 residues. The CDR3 nucleotides read TGTGCCAGTAGTACGCGACAGGGGGCTCAGCCCCAGCATTTT. This sequence encodes CASSTRQGAQPQHF.

CDR3 nucleotides: TGTGCCAGCAGTTGGGGCGAAGCCTACGAGCAGTACTTC. Its translation is CASSWGEAYEQYF. This rearrangement joins TRBV27 to TRBJ2-7; D is perhaps TRBD1 (5 bases). From germline, CDR1 is MNHEY and CDR2 SMNVEV (reference sequence). V was clipped by 4 bases and J by 2 bases, with 9 bases between them. This CDR3 region has 13 residues.

The V call is TRBV9, the J call TRBJ2-2; the match to TRBD2 covers 7 bases. Trimming cost V 6 bases and J 4 bases; bases outside gene matches: 12. From germline, CDR1 is SGDLS and CDR2 YYNGEE. The CDR3 extends over 16 amino acids. The CDR3 DNA reads as TGTGCCAGCAATGGGGGGGAGCGCTTGGGCACCGGGGAGCTGTTTTTT. Its translation: CASNGGERLGTGELFF.

This chain connects TRBV27 to TRBJ2-7; D unclear. The germline V gene encodes CDR1 MNHEY and CDR2 SMNVEV (reference sequence). Trimming cost V 0 bases and J 2 bases, with 14 bases left between them. CDR3 size: 16 residues. Written as DNA, the CDR3 is TGTGCCAGCAGTTTATCGTCTGGCACTATAACCTACGAGCAGTACTTC. Protein sequence: CASSLSSGTITYEQYF.

This rearrangement joins TRBV27 to TRBJ2-1; 10 nucleotides line up with TRBD1. Germline-derived CDR1 and CDR2 are MNHEY and SMNVEV (reference sequence). The CDR3 has 14 residues. J lost 10 bases, V lost 5 bases, and 8 bases had no gene match. CDR3 sequence reads: CASSVDRGPGEQFF. The CDR3 DNA reads TGTGCCAGCAGTGTTGACAGGGGGCCGGGGGAGCAGTTCTTC.

This clone was seen a handful of times. CDR3 protein: CASSGRETNEQFF. The CDR3 coding sequence is TGTGCCAGCAGTGGGCGGGAGACCAATGAGCAGTTCTTC. This sequence joins TRBV6-1 and TRBJ2-1; 7 bases fit TRBD2. CDR3 length: 13 residues. Germline V gene data show CDR1 as MNHNS and CDR2 as SASEGT. V shed 4 bases, J shed 6 bases, and the junction held 3 bases outside the gene matches.

This clone has more than one count but fewer than ten. This chain connects TRBV7-8 to TRBJ1-1; D is uncertain. CDR3 length equals 13 residues. V dropped 3 bases and J dropped 11 bases, with 16 bases sitting between them. The germline V gene encodes CDR1 SGHVS and CDR2 FQNEAQ. The CDR3 DNA reads TGTGCCAGCAGCTTGGCAGCGGCCCGGAGGGCTTTCTTT. Translating it yields CASSLAAARRAFF. Full variable domain (remainder filled in from reference TRBV7-8 and TRBJ1-1): GAGVSQSPRYKVAKRGQDVALRCDPISGHVSLFWYQQALGQGPEFLTYFQNEAQLDKSGLPSDRFFAERPEGSVSTLKIQRTQQEDSAVYLCASSLAAARRAFFGQGTRLTVV.

On this clone: Its ends do not fully match the called genes, so a read error is possible. V usage is TRBV7-9 and J usage is TRBJ2-1; D gene ambiguous. The CDR3 is 11 residues long. The germline CDR1 and CDR2 sequences are SEHNR and FQNEAQ (reference sequence). For the CDR3, the DNA is TGTTCCAGCAGCCCGCGTTCTGAGCAGTTCTTC. Encoded protein: CSSSPRSEQFF.

This clone was observed once. The chain has TRBV15 and TRBJ1-5; D not certain. V shed 0 bases and J shed 6 bases, with 12 bases lying between them. The V gene's germline CDR1 is LNHNV and CDR2 YYDKDF (reference sequence). The CDR3 runs to 15 residues. CDR3 loop: CATSRDRDFGQPQHF. The CDR3, as DNA: TGTGCCACCAGCAGAGATCGGGATTTCGGTCAGCCCCAGCATTTT.

CDR3 nucleotide sequence: TGTGCCTGGAGTGTGGGACAGGGAGTCGGCGAGCAGTACTTC. Protein sequence: CAWSVGQGVGEQYF. The chain joins TRBV30 to TRBJ2-7, with 9 bases fitting TRBD1. This CDR3 is 14 amino acids long. J gave up 6 bases and V 0 bases, and 6 bases lay outside the gene matches. Germline V gives CDR1 GTSNPN, CDR2 SVGIG (reference sequence). Based on the CDR3 plus reference TRBV30 and TRBJ2-7, the full variable domain is SQTIHQWPATLVQPVGSPLSLECTVEGTSNPNLYWYRQAAGRGLQLLFYSVGIGQISSEVPQNLSASRPQDRQFILSSKKLLLSDSGFYLCAWSVGQGVGEQYFGPGTRLTVT.

Remarks on this clone: A junction end diverges from the germline sequence, so it may reflect a read error. This sequence joins TRBV7-9 and TRBJ2-1; TRBD2 might be the D (6 bases). CDR3 length: 15 amino acids. The germline CDR1 and CDR2 sequences are SEHNR and FQNEAQ (reference sequence). In DNA, the CDR3 is TGTTCCAGCAGCATCAGAGTGGGGGGTATGGATGAGCAGTTCTTC. It codes for CSSSIRVGGMDEQFF.

Of note for this clone: The same CDR3 can be traced to other DNA sequences in this sample. The chain uses TRBV2 and TRBJ1-1; a weak D match, TRBD1 (6 bases). Germline-derived CDR1 and CDR2 are SNHLY and FYNNEI. Trimming cost V 10 bases and J 6 bases, with 12 bases left between them. This CDR3 region has 11 residues. CDR3 DNA: TGTGCCACCCTAGAGGGGGCTGAAGCTTTCTTT. It specifies CATLEGAEAFF.

The chain recombines TRBV18 with TRBJ1-1, with D perhaps TRBD1 (5 bases). Germline V gene data show CDR1 as KGHSH and CDR2 as LQKENI. This CDR3 has 16 residues. The germline V and J ends were trimmed by 0 bases and 0 bases, with 11 bases remaining between them. CDR3 residues: CASSPPAGSMNTEAFF. CDR3 sequence (DNA): TGTGCCAGCTCACCACCGGCAGGGTCAATGAACACTGAAGCTTTCTTT.

Only a few counts were recorded for this clone. The chain uses TRBV30 and TRBJ2-7; 12 nucleotides agree with TRBD2. The CDR3 covers 16 residues. From germline, CDR1 is GTSNPN and CDR2 SVGIG (reference sequence). V was clipped by 0 bases and J by 3 bases; unmatched bases: 6. The CDR3 reads CAWSVRLAGDLYEQYF. The CDR3 coding sequence is TGTGCCTGGAGTGTAAGACTAGCGGGAGACCTCTACGAGCAGTACTTC.

The chain links TRBV29-1 to TRBJ2-7, with 9 nucleotides matching TRBD1. The V and J ends lost 5 bases and 1 base, in that order; junction bases with no gene match: 6. The germline gives CDR1 SQVTM, CDR2 ANQGSEA. This CDR3 comprises 14 residues. For the CDR3, the DNA is TGCAGCGTTTCCGTCGGGACAGGGTCCTACGAGCAGTACTTC. Translating it yields CSVSVGTGSYEQYF.

Written as DNA, the CDR3 is TGTGCCAGCAGCTCGAGTCCAGGCTACACCTTC. It yields the protein CASSSSPGYTF. The chain has TRBV2 and TRBJ1-2, with unresolved D. Germline V gives CDR1 SNHLY, CDR2 FYNNEI. V shed 6 bases and J shed 8 bases, with 10 bases lying between them. The CDR3 contains 11 residues.

V gene TRBV5-4 combines with J gene TRBJ2-3, with 9 positions matching TRBD2. The length of the CDR3 is 15 residues. Germline CDR1 and CDR2: SGHNT and YYREEE (reference sequence). V lost 2 bases and J lost 2; bases outside the gene matches: 3. Written as DNA, the CDR3 is TGTGCCAGCAGCTTTCCTAGCGGGACCACAGATACGCAGTATTTT. Translation gives CASSFPSGTTDTQYF. The full variable domain, in which reference TRBV5-4 and TRBJ2-3 provide the parts outside the CDR3, is ETGVTQSPTHLIKTRGQQVTLRCSSQSGHNTVSWYQQALGQGPQFIFQYYREEENGRGNFPPRFSGLQFPNYSSELNVNALELDDSALYLCASSFPSGTTDTQYFGPGTRLTVL.

J is TRBJ1-4 and V is TRBV30; the D gene is possibly TRBD1 (6 bases). The CDR3 has 16 amino acids. V shed 5 bases and J shed 8 bases, with 24 bases lying between them. Germline-derived CDR1 and CDR2 are GTSNPN and SVGIG (reference sequence). The chain's CDR3 is CAWGPPQGLLFEKLFF. The CDR3 DNA follows: TGTGCCTGGGGACCCCCACAGGGTTTGTTGTTCGAAAAACTGTTTTTT.